The rows below give T cell receptor beta chains drawn from one sample of a study of shared clonotypes between healthy human individuals. The data were produced by immunoSEQ multiplex PCR, yet TCRdb's version contains in-frame clones alone and is incomplete. The sample has 500,000 to 700,000 clones, approximately 95% seen once. Sequencing was carried out using naive CD8+ T cells sorted from blood. These receptor sequences come from a woman in her twenties or thirties in good health. Each CDR3 is given without its conserved first and last residue. The D gene is left open where the match is weak. A clone size is listed for some rows: how often the clone was seen (once, few, many), or a class if it is expanded.

j_call v_call clone_size d_call cdr3_aa
TRBJ2-3 TRBV5-6 once TRBD2 ASTEGGLAELTDTQY
TRBJ2-6 TRBV27 NA NA ASSQTGLAGANVLT
TRBJ1-1 TRBV27 once NA ASSLSGVLYTEAF
TRBJ2-3 TRBV7-2 NA TRBD2 ASSPSGLTDTQY
TRBJ1-1 TRBV19 NA TRBD1 ASSDRGNTEAF
TRBJ2-5 TRBV28 NA NA ASSSSETQETQY
TRBJ2-7 TRBV29-1 NA NA SVELALPSYEQY
TRBJ2-7 TRBV5-1 NA TRBD2 ASSFRTSYEQY
TRBJ1-1 TRBV13 NA NA ASSFRRAANTEAF
TRBJ2-3 TRBV27 NA NA ASGLSTDTQY
TRBJ2-7 TRBV29-1 NA NA SVETGMSYEQY
TRBJ1-5 TRBV19 NA NA ASSVRDSNQPQH
TRBJ2-5 TRBV19 NA TRBD1 ASRDTGGETQY
TRBJ2-1 TRBV29-1 NA NA SVEWEHLEQF
TRBJ2-7 TRBV28 once NA ASSLVAYEQY
TRBJ2-1 TRBV27 NA TRBD1 ASSSGDRHNEQF
TRBJ2-2 TRBV5-5 NA NA ASSLEALSAEDTGELF
TRBJ1-3 TRBV5-1 NA TRBD1 ASSPNRTGLSGNTIY
TRBJ2-7 TRBV23-1 NA TRBD2 ASSQWGGRTGPYEQY
TRBJ2-7 TRBV9 once NA ASSVDSRIYEQY